This T cell receptor (beta chain) was recorded in a study of Ad26.COV2.S vaccination and SARS-CoV-2 variants (dated by TCRdb to the early 2020s). A note on the overall study: Donors in the vaccine arm were drawn from COV1001, a multicentre, randomized, double-blind, placebo-controlled phase I-IIa trial testing Ad26.COV2.S in healthy adults. Ad26.COV2.S was administered intramuscularly at 5 x 10^10 or 1 x 10^11 viral particles, either as a single shot or as two shots given 56 days apart. The specificity and breadth of SARS-CoV-2-reactive T cell receptors after Ad26.COV2.S vaccination were assessed by TCRbeta repertoire sequencing. The TCR-sequenced set comprised around 30 samples: around 20 Ad26.COV2.S vaccine recipients, 5 placebo recipients and 8 SARS-CoV-2 convalescent individuals. Trial participants were randomized into five groups of five: low-dose or high-dose Ad26.COV2.S given once or twice, or placebo on both occasions. Blinding of investigators to trial group allocation was maintained during experiments and outcome assessment. The research as a whole found: Substantial breadth of spike-specific CD8+ and CD4+ T cell responses was reported after vaccination. Vaccine and placebo recipients had similar non-spike TCR breadth, a finding consistent with the vaccine containing only spike. The study lacked the statistical power to compare responses across vaccine doses or regimens. Compared with placebo recipients, Ad26.COV2.S recipients showed higher spike-specific TCR breadth (P = 0.0014). It was noted by the authors that total T cell responses may have been underestimated by the TCR breadth and depth analyses.

Spanning cysteine to phenylalanine, the CDR3 consists of 15 amino acids. The only DNA kept is the CDR3, 45 bases in frame from the first base. The germline V gene specifies SGHTA as CDR1 and FQGNSA as CDR2. V is pared back by 5 bases and J by 2 bases, with 14 bases lying between the germline termini. The immunoSEQ Assay was used to sequence TCRbeta CDR3 regions. After extraction, genomic DNA underwent amplification by bias-controlled multiplex PCR, followed by high-throughput sequencing. In the original analysis: To quantify the absolute abundance of each unique TCRbeta CDR3 region, sequences were collapsed and filtered. T cell fraction was estimated by normalizing TCRbeta template counts to usable DNA, which was measured by amplifying reference genes present in all nucleated cells. Repertoire TCRs were annotated as SARS-CoV-2-specific by exact matching of V gene, CDR3 amino acid sequence and J gene to a known reactive TCR set. The reference SARS-CoV-2 TCR set was derived from MIRA and filtered for enrichment in COVID-19-positive ImmuneCODE repertoires, a step that removed public or cross-reactive TCRs. Drawing on the MIRA antigens, annotated TCRs were analysed further at the level of specific ORF or position within ORF. Breadth was defined as the number of annotated unique rearrangements divided by the total number of unique productive rearrangements, and depth was defined as the summed frequency of the annotated unique rearrangements. Two-sided Wilcoxon rank-sum tests were used to compare TCR breadth between groups. What TCRdb holds here is the immuneACCESS table cut down to in-frame rearrangements. Part of the clones is not present; checked against another copy, under half of the missing clones reflect an unresolved V gene, and the others are unexplained. V and J calls and clone size are as listed in that table; D and trimming were resolved from the DNA. Within this sample are a few hundred thousand clones, with about four fifths of them counted one time only. The ten most abundant clones make up 7.4% of the sample.

Read against the paper, the sample's treatment or condition label means: some 20 received Ad26.COV2.S at low or high dose, single or two shots; 5 received placebo; per-sample allocation not given. For vaccine and placebo recipients, repertoires were sequenced using samples collected on day 63 after the first injection. In Cohort 1b, about two dozen adults aged 18-55 years were enrolled at a single site in Boston, USA, between 29 July and 7 August 2020. Ad26.COV2.S was a replication-incompetent adenovirus type 26 vector expressing a prefusion-stabilized SARS-CoV-2 spike protein from the original Wuhan strain. In regard to this clone: Which antigen it targets is not known. The sample holds no much larger clone one base away, and base qualities are not on file.

The sequencing used peripheral blood, collected in a trial of Ad26.COV2.S vaccine versus placebo. The receptor chain draws on TRBV7-2 and TRBJ2-3; the D gene assignment is ambiguous. The sequence was obtained from a person between 18 and 65 years old who received the Ad26.COV2.S COVID-19 vaccine or a placebo. The CDR3 protein sequence reads: CASSPFRAFTDTQYF. The sequenced DNA is TGTGCCAGCAGCCCTTTCCGCGCATTCACAGATACGCAGTATTTT.